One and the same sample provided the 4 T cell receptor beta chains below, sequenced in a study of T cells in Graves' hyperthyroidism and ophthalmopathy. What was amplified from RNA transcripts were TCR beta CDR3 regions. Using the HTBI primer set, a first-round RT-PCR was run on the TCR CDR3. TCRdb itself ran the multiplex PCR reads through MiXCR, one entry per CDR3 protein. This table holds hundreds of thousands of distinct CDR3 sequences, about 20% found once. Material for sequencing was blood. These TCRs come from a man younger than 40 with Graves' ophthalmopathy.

The CDR3 DNA follows: TGTGCCACCAGTGATAGATACTATGGCTACACCTTC. Translated, it gives CATSDRYYGYTF. The J gene is TRBJ1-2, the V gene TRBV24-1; D is unresolved. CDR1 KGHDR and CDR2 SFDVKD come from the germline V gene. Trimming pared 3 bases from V and 3 bases from J, leaving 4 bases between. The CDR3 length is 12 residues.

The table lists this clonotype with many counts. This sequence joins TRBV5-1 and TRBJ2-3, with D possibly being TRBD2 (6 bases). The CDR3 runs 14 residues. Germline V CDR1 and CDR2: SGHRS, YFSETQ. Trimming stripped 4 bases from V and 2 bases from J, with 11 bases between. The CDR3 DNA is TGCGCCAGCAGCGGAGGGAGCGTCACAGATACGCAGTATTTT. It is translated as CASSGGSVTDTQYF.

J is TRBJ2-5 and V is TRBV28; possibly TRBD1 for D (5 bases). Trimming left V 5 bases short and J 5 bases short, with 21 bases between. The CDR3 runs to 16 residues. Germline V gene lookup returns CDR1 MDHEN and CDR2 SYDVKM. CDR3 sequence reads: CASSGYRRQDGETQYF. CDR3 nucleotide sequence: TGTGCCAGCAGTGGATACAGGCGTCAGGATGGGGAGACCCAGTACTTC.

CDR3 sequence: CASSQGPPLSYNEQFF. CDR3 nucleotide sequence: TGTGCCAGCAGCCAAGGTCCTCCCCTTTCCTACAATGAGCAGTTCTTC. The V gene is TRBV14, the J gene TRBJ2-1; D is ambiguous. The germline V and J ends were trimmed by 1 base and 1 base, with 11 bases remaining between them. Germline V gives CDR1 SGHDN, CDR2 FVKESK. The CDR3 loop spans 16 amino acids.